The next 19 T cell receptor beta chains were all read from a single sample in a study of human T cells and chemical hapten exposure. The sample's time point: patch test 2, 6 weeks after DPC sensitization. Specified treatment: therapeutic diphenylcyclopropenone sensitization with weekly scalp DPC. TCRdb processed the RACE reads anew with MiXCR; each CDR3 protein has one entry. The table includes tens of thousands of distinct CDR3 sequences, roughly 10% detected once. The specimen comprised whole blood, sampled in connection with sensitization to the hapten diphenylcyclopropenone (DPC). All receptors come from a man younger than 45 with alopecia areata. Some clones in this sample may be carry-over from other donors' samples.

This clonotype appeared many times. This chain uses TRBV6-2 or TRBV6-3 with TRBJ2-5; 13 nucleotides match TRBD2. V was pared by 2 bases and J by 1 base, with 4 bases of the junction left unmatched. CDR3 length equals 17 residues. Per germline, CDR1 MNHEY and CDR2 SVGEGT. The CDR3 DNA reads TGTGCCAGCAGTTACCCGACTAGCGGGGGGCCCCAAGAGACCCAGTACTTC. This translates into CASSYPTSGGPQETQYF.

This clonotype occurred a few times. The chain employs TRBV3-1 and TRBJ2-3; possibly TRBD1 for D (6 bases). The CDR3 covers 14 residues. Germline V gives CDR1 LGHDT, CDR2 YNNKEL (reference sequence). Between the trimmed V and J ends, which lost 4 bases and 7 bases, there was a span of 15 bases. The CDR3 bases are TGTGCCAGCAGCCCGACGGGGACATCAAATACGCAGTATTTT. It is translated as CASSPTGTSNTQYF.

In this sample, this clonotype turned up many times. The chain links TRBV5-5 to TRBJ2-7; no definite D call. The V end was cut by 5 bases, the J end by 8 bases, with 17 bases between. The CDR3 loop spans 13 amino acids. Germline V gives CDR1 SGHKS, CDR2 YYEKEE (reference sequence). The CDR3 DNA reads as TGTGCCAGCAGTCCACACCCCGGAGAAAAGCAGTACTTC. It encodes CASSPHPGEKQYF.

This clonotype was counted many times. The chain combines TRBV29-1 with TRBJ1-1; D is perhaps TRBD1 (5 bases). The CDR3 is 17 residues long. The germline V gene encodes CDR1 SQVTM and CDR2 ANQGSEA. Trimming shortened V by 1 base and J by 6 bases, and 24 bases separated the two germline ends. CDR3 nucleotide sequence: TGCAGCGTTGAAGGCCCGCGCGGTGGGGGGGATAGGGCTGAAGCTTTCTTT. Translating it yields CSVEGPRGGGDRAEAFF.

The chain joins TRBV6-2 or TRBV6-3 to TRBJ2-2; 7 bases align to TRBD2. Germline V gives CDR1 MNHEY, CDR2 SVGEGT. V shed 5 bases, J shed 3 bases, and the junction held 9 bases outside the gene matches. The CDR3 has 16 residues. CDR3 residues: CASSIRLARDTGELFF. The CDR3, as DNA: TGTGCCAGCAGTATCAGACTAGCTCGGGACACCGGGGAGCTGTTTTTT.

This clonotype was recorded at least ten times. The chain has TRBV5-1 and TRBJ2-3; D not resolved. V lost 3 bases, J lost 2 bases, and 13 bases lay in between. This CDR3 spans 15 amino acids. Germline assignment: CDR1 SGHRS and CDR2 YFSETQ. Here the CDR3 reads CASSSSAADTDTQYF. The CDR3 DNA follows: TGCGCCAGCAGCTCCTCGGCGGCGGACACAGATACGCAGTATTTT.

CDR3 DNA sequence: TGCAGCGTTGTACAGGGGAAAGAGCAGTACTTC. As protein: CSVVQGKEQYF. V and J are TRBV29-1 and TRBJ2-7, with 7 bases that match TRBD1. This CDR3 spans 11 amino acids. The germline V gene has CDR1 SQVTM and CDR2 ANQGSEA. After removal of 4 bases from V and 7 bases from J, the junction contained 4 bases not matched to a gene.

This clonotype was detected ten times or more. The chain carries TRBV29-1 and TRBJ2-7, with a weak D call TRBD1 (6 bases). The CDR3 loop spans 14 amino acids. Germline loops: CDR1 SQVTM, CDR2 ANQGSEA. V was shortened by 4 bases and J by 3 bases, with 16 bases between the two germline ends. Here the CDR3 DNA reads TGCAGCGTTGGGTTTGGGGACAAGATCTACGAGCAGTACTTC. This codes for CSVGFGDKIYEQYF.

This clonotype was detected once. V usage is TRBV29-1 and J usage is TRBJ2-7, with TRBD1 matching over 7 bases. This CDR3 has 13 amino acids. Germline lookup yields CDR1 SQVTM and CDR2 ANQGSEA. V shed 4 bases, J shed 4 bases, and the junction held 7 bases outside the gene matches. Written as DNA, the CDR3 is TGCAGCGTTGTACGAGGGGGCGGTTACGAGCAGTACTTC. Translating it yields CSVVRGGGYEQYF.

This clonotype has a count of ten or more. The V and J genes are TRBV7-2 and TRBJ2-3, with unresolved D. Trimming pared 4 bases from V and 2 bases from J, leaving 13 bases between. CDR3 size: 15 residues. Germline V gene sequence: CDR1 SGHTA, CDR2 FQGNSA. Here the CDR3 reads CASSSDRSSTDTQYF. DNA of the CDR3: TGTGCCAGCAGCTCCGACCGATCGTCCACAGATACGCAGTATTTT.

This clonotype was picked up many times. The chain combines TRBV11-2 with TRBJ2-7; 9 nucleotides align to TRBD2. The CDR3 consists of 16 residues. Germline V gene sequence: CDR1 SGHAT, CDR2 FQNNGV. Germline trimming cut 3 bases from V and 7 bases from J; bases unmatched to any gene: 13. The CDR3 DNA sequence: TGTGCCAGCAGCTTTTGGATAGCGGGAGCCCTACGGGAGCAGTACTTC. It specifies CASSFWIAGALREQYF.

Many counts were recorded for this clonotype. This chain links TRBV7-9 with TRBJ2-1; D remains ambiguous. Germline V gene lookup returns CDR1 SEHNR and CDR2 FQNEAQ (reference sequence). V dropped 5 bases and J dropped 0 bases, with 8 bases sitting between them. This CDR3 has 14 residues. The CDR3 sequence: CASSPLGSYNEQFF. The CDR3 bases are TGTGCCAGCAGCCCCTTGGGCTCCTACAATGAGCAGTTCTTC.

This clonotype was seen repeatedly, ten times or more. The J gene is TRBJ2-3, the V gene TRBV6-6; D is unclear. Germline V gene data show CDR1 as MNHNY and CDR2 as SVGAGI (reference sequence). CDR3 length: 14 amino acids. With 2 bases removed from V and 0 bases from J, the gap between germline ends came to 6 bases. CDR3 loop: CASSYRSSTDTQYF. The CDR3 DNA reads as TGTGCCAGCAGTTACCGAAGTAGCACAGATACGCAGTATTTT.

This clonotype showed up many times. The chain is built from TRBV6-1 and TRBJ2-2; TRBD1 matches 7 bases. Trimming cost V 6 bases and J 3 bases; bases outside gene matches: 4. The germline CDR1 and CDR2 sequences are MNHNS and SASEGT. This CDR3 comprises 14 residues. In DNA, the CDR3 is TGTGCCAGCAGAGCAGGGGGTGACACCGGGGAGCTGTTTTTT. It yields the protein CASRAGGDTGELFF.

The V and J genes are TRBV29-1 and TRBJ2-1, with TRBD1 matching over 7 bases. This CDR3 region has 13 residues. Per the germline V gene, CDR1 is SQVTM and CDR2 is ANQGSEA. Germline trimming cut 8 bases from V and 9 bases from J; bases unmatched to any gene: 13. CDR3 coding DNA: TGCAGCTCATTAGGACTTAACAGGGGTGAGCAGTTCTTC. It specifies CSSLGLNRGEQFF.

This clonotype was counted a few times. The J gene is TRBJ2-5, the V gene TRBV29-1; no clear D gene. The germline gives CDR1 SQVTM, CDR2 ANQGSEA. There are 12 residues in the CDR3. The V end lost 0 bases, the J end lost 5 bases, and 7 bases lay between the germline ends. CDR3 DNA sequence: TGCAGCGTTGAAGAGGTTCGTGAGACCCAGTACTTC. Its protein product is CSVEEVRETQYF.

This clonotype was seen repeatedly, ten times or more. The gene calls are TRBV7-2 and TRBJ1-2; D perhaps matches TRBD1 (6 bases). Germline V lookup: CDR1 SGHTA, CDR2 FQGNSA. CDR3 length: 13 residues. V was cut by 2 bases and J by 5 bases, with 9 bases left in between. In DNA form, the CDR3 reads TGTGCCAGCAGCTTATGGGACAATTATGGCTACACCTTC. Protein sequence: CASSLWDNYGYTF.

Many counts were recorded for this clonotype. J is TRBJ2-1 and V is TRBV12-3 or TRBV12-4; tentative D call: TRBD1 (5 bases). The CDR3 runs to 16 residues. V shed 5 bases and J shed 5 bases, with 19 bases lying between them. Here the CDR3 DNA reads TGTGCCAGCAGTCCATTAGGGGCCTTATCGGACAATGAGCAGTTCTTC. This translates into CASSPLGALSDNEQFF.

This chain links TRBV6-5 with TRBJ1-2, with D maybe TRBD1 (6 bases). Germline CDR1 MNHEY, CDR2 SVGAGI. V was clipped by 6 bases and J by 5 bases, with 13 bases between them. This CDR3 has 13 residues. The CDR3 DNA follows: TGTGCCAGCAGCACAGGGATTCATTATGGCTACACCTTC. It codes for CASSTGIHYGYTF.